Listed here are 13 T cell receptor beta chains from one sample, sequenced in a study of T cell responses to AZD1222 COVID-19 vaccine. Profiling relied on immunoSEQ multiplex PCR, and the TCRdb table lists in-frame clones only, not all of them. Of approximately 150,000 clones in the sample, around 83% were seen once. The sample here was peripheral blood, taken 28 days after the second AZD1222 dose. These receptors were obtained from an adult who received the AZD1222 COVID-19 vaccine.

The genes are TRBV9 and TRBJ2-3; 11 nucleotides align to TRBD1. This CDR3 spans 17 amino acids. Germline V gene lookup returns CDR1 SGDLS and CDR2 YYNGEE. V lost 4 bases to trimming and J lost 5 bases; unmatched junction nucleotides: 12. The CDR3, as DNA: TGTGCCAGCAGCCTCGTATCGGGACAGGGGGGTGAAGATACGCAGTATTTT. This gives the protein CASSLVSGQGGEDTQYF.

The chain employs TRBV4-2 and TRBJ1-3; D may be TRBD1 (5 bases). The length of the CDR3 is 17 residues. Trimming took 2 bases from V and 0 from J, leaving 14 bases between them. In germline, CDR1 is LGHNA, CDR2 YNFKEQ. The DNA for the CDR3 is TGTGCCAGCAGCCAACCTACTGACAGCGCCTCTGGAAACACCATATATTTT. Protein: CASSQPTDSASGNTIYF.

This clone appeared many times. The chain couples TRBV4-1 to TRBJ2-2; 7 bases map to TRBD2. Germline V gene sequence: CDR1 MGHRA, CDR2 YSYEKL. CDR3 length: 18 residues. V lost 0 bases to trimming and J lost 4 bases; unmatched junction nucleotides: 11. The CDR3 nucleotides read TGCGCCAGCAGCCAAGAGACCGCGCCGGGGGGACTCACCGGGGAGCTGTTTTTT. Its translation: CASSQETAPGGLTGELFF.

The chain recombines TRBV5-4 with TRBJ2-7; 9 bases are a match to TRBD2. Germline lookup yields CDR1 SGHNT and CDR2 YYREEE (reference sequence). The V and J ends lost 4 bases and 2 bases, in that order; junction bases with no gene match: 4. The CDR3 is 14 amino acids. The CDR3 loop reads CASSATSGTYEQYF. The DNA of the CDR3 is TGTGCCAGCAGCGCGACTAGCGGAACCTACGAGCAGTACTTC.

This chain links TRBV15 with TRBJ2-7, with D uncertain. CDR1 and CDR2 (germline): LNHNV, YYDKDF (reference sequence). V lost 5 bases to trimming and J lost 4 bases, with 15 bases between them. This CDR3 is built from 14 residues. The CDR3 nucleotides are TGTGCCACCAGCGGCGGAGCGTACAGTTACGAGCAGTACTTC. Its translation is CATSGGAYSYEQYF.

The V call is TRBV4-2, the J call TRBJ1-5; 9 bases line up with TRBD1. Trimming at V came to 1 base and at J to 4 bases, leaving 8 bases not matched to a gene. This CDR3 contains 17 residues. Germline CDR1 LGHNA, CDR2 YNFKEQ. CDR3 in amino acids: CASSQGGGQGGNQPQHF. In DNA, the CDR3 is TGTGCCAGCAGCCAAGGGGGGGGACAGGGCGGAAATCAGCCCCAGCATTTT.

This chain links TRBV30 with TRBJ1-6; perhaps TRBD1 as D (5 bases). Deletions cut 5 bases from V and 6 bases from J, with 17 bases between. Germline V lookup: CDR1 GTSNPN, CDR2 SVGIG (reference sequence). The CDR3 loop spans 15 amino acids. For the CDR3, the DNA is TGTGCCTGGGAAAGACCGGGACGTGGTAATTCACCCCTCCACTTT. Translating gives CAWERPGRGNSPLHF.

The chain couples TRBV4-2 to TRBJ1-2; 9 nucleotides match TRBD1. Germline lookup yields CDR1 LGHNA and CDR2 YNFKEQ. J gave up 1 base and V 0 bases, and 3 bases lay outside the gene matches. This CDR3 comprises 16 residues. CDR3 DNA: TGTGCCAGCAGCCAAGAGGAGACAGGGGGTAACTATGGCTACACCTTC. Residues: CASSQEETGGNYGYTF.

The chain carries TRBV5-1 and TRBJ1-3, with no clear D. The CDR3 spans 15 residues. The germline V and J ends were trimmed by 0 bases and 3 bases, with 10 bases remaining between them. Germline CDR1 SGHRS, CDR2 YFSETQ. This CDR3 reads CASSLGDGIGNTIYF. In DNA, the CDR3 is TGCGCCAGCAGCTTGGGAGACGGAATTGGAAACACCATATATTTT.

The J gene is TRBJ1-2, the V gene TRBV2; no definite D call. V gave up 2 bases and J gave up 2 bases, with 9 bases separating them. Germline CDR1 is SNHLY and CDR2 is FYNNEI. The CDR3 is 14 amino acids. DNA of the CDR3: TGTGCCAGCAGTGAAACCGGGCACAACTATGGCTACACCTTC. As protein: CASSETGHNYGYTF. The full variable domain, completed using reference TRBV2 and TRBJ1-2, is EPEVTQTPSHQVTQMGQEVILRCVPISNHLYFYWYRQILGQKVEFLVSFYNNEISEKSEIFDDQFSVERPDGSNFTLKIRSTKLEDSAMYFCASSETGHNYGYTFGSGTRLTVV.

The gene calls are TRBV6-5 and TRBJ1-3; D gene uncertain. Germline values: CDR1 MNHEY, CDR2 SVGAGI. The V end was cut by 0 bases, the J end by 0 bases, with 9 bases between. There are 16 residues in the CDR3. CDR3 protein: CASSYSSTTSGNTIYF. The CDR3 nucleotides read TGTGCCAGCAGTTACTCGAGTACAACCTCTGGAAACACCATATATTTT.

CDR3 DNA: TGTGCCAGCAGCGTAGGGCGGGGACCAAGTCCTGGGGCCAACGTCCTGACTTTC. Protein: CASSVGRGPSPGANVLTF. The chain employs TRBV9 and TRBJ2-6; perhaps TRBD2 as D (6 bases). This CDR3 has 18 amino acids. The V gene lost 0 bases and the J gene lost 2 bases, with 15 bases spanning the gap. The germline V gene has CDR1 SGDLS and CDR2 YYNGEE.

The rearrangement joins TRBV5-1 to TRBJ1-4; D remains unclear. The CDR3 spans 16 residues. Germline CDR1 is SGHRS and CDR2 is YFSETQ. V was pared by 5 bases and J by 5 bases, with 19 bases between. As DNA, the CDR3 is TGCGCCAGCAGGTATGGCGGGGTTGCCCCCAATGAAAAACTGTTTTTT. It codes for CASRYGGVAPNEKLFF.